The T cell receptor beta chain under discussion was sequenced for a study of blood T cell repertoires in COVID-19. The overall study: Researchers got acute and convalescent COVID-19 samples from the United States, Italy and Spain. Sources were T cells, B-cell-depleted T cells, or PBMCs; the material itself was cDNA or gDNA.

This CDR3 spans 15 amino acids. CDR1 is SGHAT, CDR2 FQNNGV, per germline. The ends lost 5 bases at V and 5 bases at J; junction bases unmatched: 9. Authors' analysis steps: Reference gene primer amplification gave estimated nucleated cell counts. Some clones are missing from TCRdb's copy, which holds only in-frame ones; the method was immunoSEQ multiplex PCR. Clonal size and the V and J genes are those of that table, whereas D and trimming came from the DNA. This sample yields 110,000 or so clones, of which 80% to 90% are seen a single time; around 30% belongs to the top ten. The chain combines TRBV11-2 with TRBJ2-7, with TRBD2 identical over 10 bases. The source is a man between 70 and 80 years old with active or convalescent COVID-19. The sequenced sample consisted of peripheral blood. CDR3 residues: CASSHRGGLADEQYF. The CDR3 DNA reads as TGTGCCAGCAGCCATAGGGGTGGACTAGCGGACGAGCAGTACTTC.